This paragraph reports one T cell receptor (beta chain). Antigen specificity is unknown. This entry comes from a study of blood T cells in healthy people across ages. Overall study results and limits: Any changes in expanded clonotypes were possibly confounded, as donor CMV status remained unknown. Per million T cells, the diversity of TCR beta decreased roughly linearly as age advanced. Naive T cell percentage strongly correlated with TCR beta diversity.

Germline values: CDR1 MRHNA, CDR2 SNTAGT. CDR3 length: 16 residues. The V gene end was trimmed by 6 bases and the J gene end by 4 bases; junction bases not matched to a gene: 13. Sample-barcoded 5' priming and a J-beta primer mix drove a second PCR of roughly 7 to 11 cycles. TCRdb recomputed calls from the 5' RACE reads with MiXCR, one row per CDR3 protein. The table records about 680,000 distinct CDR3 sequences, over 45% of them present only once. This clonotype was obtained from a woman between 55 and 75 years old in good health. Source material: blood. The chain is built from TRBV6-4 and TRBJ2-5, with TRBD2 matching 8 bases. CDR3 loop: CASSGVKGLGRETQYF. CDR3 sequence (DNA): TGTGCCAGCAGCGGCGTAAAGGGACTAGGCAGAGAGACCCAGTACTTC.